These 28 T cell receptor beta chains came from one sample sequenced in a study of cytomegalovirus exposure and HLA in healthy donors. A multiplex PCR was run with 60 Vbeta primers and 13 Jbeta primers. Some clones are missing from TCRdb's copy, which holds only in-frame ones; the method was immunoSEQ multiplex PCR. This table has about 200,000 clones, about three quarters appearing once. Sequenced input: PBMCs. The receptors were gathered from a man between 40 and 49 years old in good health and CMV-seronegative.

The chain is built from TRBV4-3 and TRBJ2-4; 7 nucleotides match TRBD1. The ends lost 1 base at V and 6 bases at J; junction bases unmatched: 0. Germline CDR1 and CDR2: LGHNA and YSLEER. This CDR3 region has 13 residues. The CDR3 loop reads CASSQGQGNIQYF. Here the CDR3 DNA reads TGCGCCAGCAGCCAAGGACAGGGAAACATTCAGTACTTC.

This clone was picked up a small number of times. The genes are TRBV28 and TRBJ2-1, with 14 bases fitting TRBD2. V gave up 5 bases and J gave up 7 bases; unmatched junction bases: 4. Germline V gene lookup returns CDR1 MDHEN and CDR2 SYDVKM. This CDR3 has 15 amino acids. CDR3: CASSPGTSGSNEQFF. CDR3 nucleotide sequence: TGTGCCAGCAGTCCAGGGACTAGCGGGAGTAATGAGCAGTTCTTC.

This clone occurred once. CDR3 nucleotides: TGTGCCAGCAGCCCCGGTCAGCCCCAGCATTTT. Its translation is CASSPGQPQHF. The chain carries TRBV28 and TRBJ1-5; no clear D. The CDR3 runs 11 residues. Deletions cut 6 bases from V and 6 bases from J, with 6 bases between. Germline loops: CDR1 MDHEN, CDR2 SYDVKM.

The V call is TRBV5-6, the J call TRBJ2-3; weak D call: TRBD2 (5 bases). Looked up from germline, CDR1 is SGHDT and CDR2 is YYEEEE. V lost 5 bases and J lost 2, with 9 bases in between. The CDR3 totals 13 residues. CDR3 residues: CASSPDYTDTQYF. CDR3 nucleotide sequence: TGTGCCAGCAGTCCCGACTACACAGATACGCAGTATTTT.

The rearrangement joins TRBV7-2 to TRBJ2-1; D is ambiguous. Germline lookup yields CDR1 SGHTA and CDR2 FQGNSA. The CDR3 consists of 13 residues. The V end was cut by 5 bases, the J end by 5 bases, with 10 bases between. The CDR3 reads CASSPRRNNEQFF. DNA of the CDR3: TGTGCCAGCAGCCCAAGGCGGAACAATGAGCAGTTCTTC.

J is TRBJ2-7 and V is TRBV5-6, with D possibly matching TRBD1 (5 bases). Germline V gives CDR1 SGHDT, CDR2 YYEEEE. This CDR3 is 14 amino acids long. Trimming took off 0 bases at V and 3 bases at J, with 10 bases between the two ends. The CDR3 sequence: CASSLGGGGYEQYF. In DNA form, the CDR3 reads TGTGCCAGCAGCTTGGGGGGCGGTGGCTACGAGCAGTACTTC.

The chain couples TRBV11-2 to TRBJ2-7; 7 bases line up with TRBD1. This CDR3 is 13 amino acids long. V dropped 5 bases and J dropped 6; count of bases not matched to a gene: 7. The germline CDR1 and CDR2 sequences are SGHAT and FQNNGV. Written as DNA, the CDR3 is TGTGCCAGCAGCCGACGACAGGGCGGCGAGCAGTACTTC. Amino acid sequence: CASSRRQGGEQYF. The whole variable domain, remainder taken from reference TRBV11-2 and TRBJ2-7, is EAGVAQSPRYKIIEKRQSVAFWCNPISGHATLYWYQQILGQGPKLLIQFQNNGVVDDSQLPKDRFSAERLKGVDSTLKIQPAKLEDSAVYLCASSRRQGGEQYFGPGTRLTVT.

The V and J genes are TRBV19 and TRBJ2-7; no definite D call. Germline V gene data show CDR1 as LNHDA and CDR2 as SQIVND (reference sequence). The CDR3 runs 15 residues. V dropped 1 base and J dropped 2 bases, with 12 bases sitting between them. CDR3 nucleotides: TGTGCCAGTAGTATAGTCGACGGGTTGGCCTACGAGCAGTACTTC. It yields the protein CASSIVDGLAYEQYF.

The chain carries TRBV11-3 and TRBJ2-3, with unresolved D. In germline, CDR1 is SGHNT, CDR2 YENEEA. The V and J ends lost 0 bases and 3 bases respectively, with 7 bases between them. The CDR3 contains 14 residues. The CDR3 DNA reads TGTGCCAGCAGCTTAGATCGAGGAACAGATACGCAGTATTTT. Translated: CASSLDRGTDTQYF.

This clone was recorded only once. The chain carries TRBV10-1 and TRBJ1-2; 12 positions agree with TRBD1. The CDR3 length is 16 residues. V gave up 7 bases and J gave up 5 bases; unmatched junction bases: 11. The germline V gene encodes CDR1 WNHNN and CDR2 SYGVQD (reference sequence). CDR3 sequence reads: CASTGTGGFRSYGYTF. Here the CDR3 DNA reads TGCGCCAGCACCGGGACAGGGGGCTTCAGAAGTTATGGCTACACCTTC.

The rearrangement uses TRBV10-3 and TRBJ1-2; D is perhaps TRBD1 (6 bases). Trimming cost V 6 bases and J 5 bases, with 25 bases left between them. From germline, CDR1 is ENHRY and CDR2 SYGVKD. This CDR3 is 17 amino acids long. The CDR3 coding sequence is TGTGCCATCAGCGCCCCCGGGACACTTGGGAAGGGGTATGGCTACACCTTC. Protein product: CAISAPGTLGKGYGYTF.

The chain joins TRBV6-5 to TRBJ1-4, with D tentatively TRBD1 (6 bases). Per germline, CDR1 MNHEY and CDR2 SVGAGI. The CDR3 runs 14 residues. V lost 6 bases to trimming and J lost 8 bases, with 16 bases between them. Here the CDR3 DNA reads TGTGCCAGCAGGGGACACAATCGGGACGAAAAACTGTTTTTT. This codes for CASRGHNRDEKLFF.

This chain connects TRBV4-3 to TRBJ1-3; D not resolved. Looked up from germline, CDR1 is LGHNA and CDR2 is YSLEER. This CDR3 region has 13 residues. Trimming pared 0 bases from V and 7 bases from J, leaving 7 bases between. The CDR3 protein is CASSQDRGNTIYF. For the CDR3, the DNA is TGCGCCAGCAGCCAAGATCGCGGGAACACCATATATTTT.

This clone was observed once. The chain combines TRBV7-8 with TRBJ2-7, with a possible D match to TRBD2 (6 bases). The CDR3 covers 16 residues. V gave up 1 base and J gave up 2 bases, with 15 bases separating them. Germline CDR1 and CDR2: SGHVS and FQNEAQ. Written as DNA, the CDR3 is TGTGCCAGCAGCTTAGTCGGCGGAGGGCGGCCCTACGAGCAGTACTTC. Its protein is CASSLVGGGRPYEQYF.

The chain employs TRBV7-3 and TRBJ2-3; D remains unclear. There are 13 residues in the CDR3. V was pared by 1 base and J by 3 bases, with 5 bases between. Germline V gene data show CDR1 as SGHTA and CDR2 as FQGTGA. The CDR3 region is CASSLSRTDTQYF. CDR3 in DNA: TGTGCCAGCAGCTTAAGCCGGACAGATACGCAGTATTTT.

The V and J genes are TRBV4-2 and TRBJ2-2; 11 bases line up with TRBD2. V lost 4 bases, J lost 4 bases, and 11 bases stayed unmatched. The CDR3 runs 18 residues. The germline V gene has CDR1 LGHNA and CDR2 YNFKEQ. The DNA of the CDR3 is TGTGCCAGCAGCCGACCGACTAGCGGGGTGCGTGGCACCGGGGAGCTGTTTTTT. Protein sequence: CASSRPTSGVRGTGELFF.

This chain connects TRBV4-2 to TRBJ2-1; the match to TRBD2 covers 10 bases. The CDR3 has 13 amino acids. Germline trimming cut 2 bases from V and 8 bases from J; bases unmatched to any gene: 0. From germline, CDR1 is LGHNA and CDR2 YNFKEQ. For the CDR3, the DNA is TGTGCCAGCAGCCAACTAGCGGGAGATGAGCAGTTCTTC. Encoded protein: CASSQLAGDEQFF.

CDR3 coding DNA: TGTGCCAGCAGCTTGGAGCGGAGGTTGGTCTATGGCTACACCTTC. Encoded protein: CASSLERRLVYGYTF. The chain combines TRBV5-4 with TRBJ1-2; D is ambiguous. The germline gives CDR1 SGHNT, CDR2 YYREEE (reference sequence). V was pared by 0 bases and J by 4 bases, with 13 bases between. The CDR3 totals 15 residues.

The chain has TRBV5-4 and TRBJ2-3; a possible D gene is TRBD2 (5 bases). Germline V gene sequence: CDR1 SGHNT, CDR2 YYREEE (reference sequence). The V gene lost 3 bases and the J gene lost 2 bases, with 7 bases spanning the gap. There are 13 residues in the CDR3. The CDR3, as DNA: TGTGCCAGCAGCTCGGGATCCACAGATACGCAGTATTTT. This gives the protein CASSSGSTDTQYF. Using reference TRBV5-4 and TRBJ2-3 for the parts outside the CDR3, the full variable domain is ETGVTQSPTHLIKTRGQQVTLRCSSQSGHNTVSWYQQALGQGPQFIFQYYREEENGRGNFPPRFSGLQFPNYSSELNVNALELDDSALYLCASSSGSTDTQYFGPGTRLTVL.

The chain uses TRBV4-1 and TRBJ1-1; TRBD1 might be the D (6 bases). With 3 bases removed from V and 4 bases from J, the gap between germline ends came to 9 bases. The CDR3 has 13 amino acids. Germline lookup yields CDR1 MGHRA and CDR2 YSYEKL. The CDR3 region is CASSHVRGTEAFF. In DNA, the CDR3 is TGCGCCAGCAGCCATGTCAGGGGCACTGAAGCTTTCTTT.

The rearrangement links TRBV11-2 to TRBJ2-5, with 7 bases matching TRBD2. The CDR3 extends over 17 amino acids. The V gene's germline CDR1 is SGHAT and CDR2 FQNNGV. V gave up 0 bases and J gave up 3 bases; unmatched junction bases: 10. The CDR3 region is CASSLDLAAGAKETQYF. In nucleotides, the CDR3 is TGTGCCAGCAGCTTAGATCTTGCGGCGGGAGCTAAAGAGACCCAGTACTTC.

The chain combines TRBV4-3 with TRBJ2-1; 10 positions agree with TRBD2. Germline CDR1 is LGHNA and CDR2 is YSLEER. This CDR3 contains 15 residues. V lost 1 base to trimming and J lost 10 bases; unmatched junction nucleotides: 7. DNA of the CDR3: TGCGCCAGCAGCCAAGGGTCGGAGGGACTAGCGGAGCAGTTCTTC. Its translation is CASSQGSEGLAEQFF.

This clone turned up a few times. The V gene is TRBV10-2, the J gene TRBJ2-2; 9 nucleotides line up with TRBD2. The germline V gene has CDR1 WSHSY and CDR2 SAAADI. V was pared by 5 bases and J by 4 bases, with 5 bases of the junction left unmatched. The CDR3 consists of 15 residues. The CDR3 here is CASSPGLAGTGELFF. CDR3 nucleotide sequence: TGCGCCAGCAGTCCGGGACTAGCCGGCACCGGGGAGCTGTTTTTT.

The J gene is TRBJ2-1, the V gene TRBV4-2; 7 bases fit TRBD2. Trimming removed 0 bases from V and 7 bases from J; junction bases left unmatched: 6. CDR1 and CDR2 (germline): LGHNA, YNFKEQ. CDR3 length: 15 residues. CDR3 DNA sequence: TGTGCCAGCAGCCAAGATCCCCCCGGGGGGAATGAGCAGTTCTTC. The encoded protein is CASSQDPPGGNEQFF.

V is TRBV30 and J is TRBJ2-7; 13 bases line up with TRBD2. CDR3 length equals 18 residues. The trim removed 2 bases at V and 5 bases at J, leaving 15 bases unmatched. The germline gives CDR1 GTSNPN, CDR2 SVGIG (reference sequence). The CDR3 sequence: CAWSLETSGRPQVHEQYF. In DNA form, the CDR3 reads TGTGCCTGGAGTCTGGAGACTAGCGGGAGGCCACAAGTCCACGAGCAGTACTTC.

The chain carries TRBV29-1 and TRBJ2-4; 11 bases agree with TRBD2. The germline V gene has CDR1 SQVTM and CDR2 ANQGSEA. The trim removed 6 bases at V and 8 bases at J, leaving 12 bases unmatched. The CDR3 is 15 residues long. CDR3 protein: CSVTGTSGALDIQYF. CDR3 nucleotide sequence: TGCAGCGTGACCGGGACTAGCGGTGCTCTGGACATTCAGTACTTC.

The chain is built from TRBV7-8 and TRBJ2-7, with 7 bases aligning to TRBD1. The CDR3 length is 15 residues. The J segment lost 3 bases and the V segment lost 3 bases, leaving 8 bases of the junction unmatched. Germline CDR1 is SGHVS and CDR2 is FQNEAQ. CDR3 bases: TGTGCCAGCAGCTTTGAGTCACAGGGGTACTACGAGCAGTACTTC. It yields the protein CASSFESQGYYEQYF.

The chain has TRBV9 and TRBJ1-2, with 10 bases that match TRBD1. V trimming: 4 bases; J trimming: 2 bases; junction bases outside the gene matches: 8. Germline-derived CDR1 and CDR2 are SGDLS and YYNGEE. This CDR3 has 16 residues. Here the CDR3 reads CASSPKAGQGNYGYTF. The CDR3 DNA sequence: TGTGCCAGCAGCCCAAAGGCGGGACAGGGGAACTATGGCTACACCTTC.